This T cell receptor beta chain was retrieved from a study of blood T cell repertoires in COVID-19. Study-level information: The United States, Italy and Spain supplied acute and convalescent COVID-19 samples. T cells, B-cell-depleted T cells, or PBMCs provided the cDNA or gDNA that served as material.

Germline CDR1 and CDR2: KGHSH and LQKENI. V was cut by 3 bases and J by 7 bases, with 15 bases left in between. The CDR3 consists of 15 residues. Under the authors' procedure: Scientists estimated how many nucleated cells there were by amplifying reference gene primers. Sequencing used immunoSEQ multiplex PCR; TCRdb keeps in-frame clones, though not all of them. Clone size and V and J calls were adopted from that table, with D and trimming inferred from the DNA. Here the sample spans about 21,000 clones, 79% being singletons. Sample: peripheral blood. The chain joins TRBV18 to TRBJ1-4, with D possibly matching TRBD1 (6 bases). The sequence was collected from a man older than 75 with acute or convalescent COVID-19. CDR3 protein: CASSPAFGQFEKLFF. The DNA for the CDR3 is TGTGCCAGCTCACCCGCGTTCGGACAGTTTGAAAAACTGTTTTTT.